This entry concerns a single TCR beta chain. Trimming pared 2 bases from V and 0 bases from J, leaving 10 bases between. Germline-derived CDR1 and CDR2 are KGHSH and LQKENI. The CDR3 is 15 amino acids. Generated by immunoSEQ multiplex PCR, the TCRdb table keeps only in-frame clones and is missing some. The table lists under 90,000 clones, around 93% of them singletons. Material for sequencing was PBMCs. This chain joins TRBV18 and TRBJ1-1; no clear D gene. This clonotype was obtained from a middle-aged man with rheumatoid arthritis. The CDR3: CASSPTSDMNTEAFF. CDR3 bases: TGTGCCAGCTCACCAACATCAGACATGAACACTGAAGCTTTCTTT.